The 10 T cell receptor beta chains reported below all come from one sample, sequenced in a study of circulating and synovial CD4+ cells in juvenile arthritis. The repertoire was sequenced with immunoSEQ multiplex PCR; TCRdb's copy has only in-frame clones and lacks some. The data show tens of thousands of clones, 90% to 95% seen once. The source material was CD4+ T cells from blood. These receptors originate from a human donor with juvenile idiopathic arthritis.

This clone was observed a single time. V is TRBV15 and J is TRBJ2-5, with 8 bases aligning to TRBD2. The length of the CDR3 is 19 residues. With V trimmed by 8 bases and J by 6 bases, 26 bases remained unmatched. Germline loops: CDR1 LNHNV, CDR2 YYDKDF (reference sequence). The DNA for the CDR3 is TGTGCCACCGGGGGATACCCTGGCAGCGGGGGAGCCCTATTAAAGACCCAGTACTTC. Translating gives CATGGYPGSGGALLKTQYF.

The genes are TRBV18 and TRBJ1-6; 7 bases fit TRBD1. V was clipped by 6 bases and J by 8 bases; unmatched bases: 4. CDR3 size: 13 residues. The germline V gene encodes CDR1 KGHSH and CDR2 LQKENI. The CDR3 protein is CASSPDRDSPLHF. The CDR3 bases are TGTGCCAGCTCCCCAGACAGGGATTCACCCCTCCACTTT.

The chain links TRBV6-1 to TRBJ1-5; TRBD1 aligns across 8 bases. Unmatched junction bases numbered 10, after V lost 3 bases and J lost 3 bases. Germline lookup yields CDR1 MNHNS and CDR2 SASEGT. This CDR3 region has 17 residues. The CDR3 loop reads CASSDKFGTGDNQPQHF. CDR3 bases: TGTGCCAGCAGTGACAAATTCGGGACAGGAGACAATCAGCCCCAGCATTTT.

This chain links TRBV29-1 with TRBJ1-1; 10 positions match TRBD1. The V gene end was trimmed by 1 base and the J gene end by 4 bases; junction bases not matched to a gene: 3. CDR1 and CDR2 (germline): SQVTM, ANQGSEA. CDR3 size: 14 residues. CDR3 bases: TGCAGCGTTGAAGGGAGGACAGGGGGCACTGAAGCTTTCTTT. It is translated as CSVEGRTGGTEAFF.

The chain's CDR3 is CASSLEEGAYEQYF. The CDR3 DNA reads TGTGCCAGCAGCTTAGAAGAGGGGGCCTACGAGCAGTACTTC. V usage is TRBV11-2 and J usage is TRBJ2-5, with D tentatively TRBD1 (6 bases). Gene TRBJ2-7 matches the end of the DNA better, so the J call may be wrong. Germline V lookup: CDR1 SGHAT, CDR2 FQNNGV. This CDR3 contains 14 residues.

This chain joins TRBV27 and TRBJ2-7, with D possibly being TRBD1 (5 bases). Trimming removed 1 base at V and 1 base at J, with 17 bases between. The CDR3 covers 17 residues. In germline, CDR1 is MNHEY, CDR2 SMNVEV (reference sequence). The CDR3: CASSLLPPRVPSYEQYF. Here the CDR3 DNA reads TGTGCCAGCAGTTTATTACCCCCCAGGGTCCCTTCCTACGAGCAGTACTTC.

The chain joins TRBV30 to TRBJ1-5, with 7 bases lining up with TRBD1. The germline V gene encodes CDR1 GTSNPN and CDR2 SVGIG (reference sequence). This CDR3 spans 13 amino acids. The V and J ends lost 5 bases and 4 bases, in that order; junction bases with no gene match: 5. The DNA of the CDR3 is TGTGCCTGGGGGGGACAGCCTAATCAGCCCCAGCATTTT. Protein: CAWGGQPNQPQHF.

This chain joins TRBV25-1 and TRBJ1-2; 8 nucleotides match TRBD1. The CDR3 spans 14 residues. Per germline, CDR1 MGHDK and CDR2 SYGVNS. V was clipped by 8 bases and J by 2 bases; unmatched bases: 7. The CDR3 reads CASGQGALNYGYTF. DNA of the CDR3: TGTGCCAGCGGGCAGGGGGCCCTCAACTATGGCTACACCTTC.

The chain combines TRBV7-2 with TRBJ1-1, with 11 bases identical to TRBD1. CDR3 length: 16 residues. Germline CDR1 is SGHTA and CDR2 is FQGNSA. V lost 5 bases and J lost 5; bases outside the gene matches: 10. The CDR3: CASSPFRDRGGTEAFF. The CDR3 nucleotides are TGTGCCAGCAGCCCATTCCGGGACAGGGGGGGAACTGAAGCTTTCTTT. Full variable domain (remainder filled in from reference TRBV7-2 and TRBJ1-1): GAGVSQSPSNKVTEKGKDVELRCDPISGHTALYWYRQSLGQGLEFLIYFQGNSAPDKSGLPSDRFSAERTGGSVSTLTIQRTQQEDSAVYLCASSPFRDRGGTEAFFGQGTRLTVV.

The chain links TRBV6-5 to TRBJ2-7, with a weak D call TRBD1 (5 bases). Germline CDR1 MNHEY, CDR2 SVGAGI. V gave up 10 bases and J gave up 1 base, with 17 bases separating them. This CDR3 contains 14 residues. The DNA for the CDR3 is TGTGCCATCGCAGCTGTGGCAGGGTCCTACGAGCAGTACTTC. Its protein product is CAIAAVAGSYEQYF.